This TCR beta chain is drawn from a study of pediatric ulcerative colitis. Whole-study results and caveats: Ulcerative colitis patients shared more blood-rectal clones than controls.

Concerning this clone: Antigen specificity is unknown.

The rectum was sampled with one to two pinch biopsies at colonoscopy. Produced via immunoSEQ multiplex PCR; TCRdb's table is partial and in-frame only. The sample includes about 22,000 clones, over 60% of them seen just once. Trimming at V came to 4 bases and at J to 5 bases, leaving 8 bases not matched to a gene. The V gene's germline CDR1 is SGDLS and CDR2 YYNGEE. CDR3 size: 16 residues. Sequencing used gut tissue. This chain links TRBV9 with TRBJ2-3; 12 nucleotides agree with TRBD2. This TCR came from a boy younger than 18 with severe ulcerative colitis. The CDR3 nucleotides are TGTGCCAGCAGCCCCTATCGACTAGCGGGGGTAGATACGCAGTATTTT. Protein product: CASSPYRLAGVDTQYF.